Below, 27 T cell receptor beta chains from the same sample are listed, as sequenced in a study of Graves' ophthalmopathy and Graves' hyperthyroidism. From RNA, the CDR3 regions of TCR beta chains were amplified and sequenced. RT-PCR with HTBI primers came first, then second-round multiplex PCR. MiXCR, applied by TCRdb to the multiplex PCR reads, yields one record per CDR3 protein. The table shows about 220,000 distinct CDR3 sequences, with under 25% occurring only once. The sequenced material came from peripheral blood. The receptors come from a woman aged 45-65 years with Graves' ophthalmopathy.

The sample holds many counts of this clonotype. The chain's CDR3 is CASSQKVGGRPYEQYF. DNA of the CDR3: TGCGCCAGCAGCCAAAAGGTGGGCGGGAGACCCTACGAGCAGTACTTC. The chain carries TRBV4-1 and TRBJ2-7, with 7 bases aligning to TRBD2. V gave up 2 bases and J gave up 2 bases; unmatched junction bases: 9. CDR3 length: 16 amino acids. The germline V gene has CDR1 MGHRA and CDR2 YSYEKL.

This clonotype was detected ten times or more. The rearrangement links TRBV6-5 to TRBJ2-5; 8 bases are a match to TRBD2. Looked up from germline, CDR1 is MNHEY and CDR2 is SVGAGI. V trimming: 4 bases; J trimming: 2 bases; junction bases outside the gene matches: 12. CDR3 length: 17 residues. CDR3 amino acids: CASSSLAGHLVQETQYF. In DNA form, the CDR3 reads TGTGCCAGCAGTTCTCTAGCGGGCCACCTAGTTCAAGAGACCCAGTACTTC.

This clonotype showed up many times. This sequence joins TRBV28 and TRBJ2-7, with D maybe TRBD1 (5 bases). The germline V gene encodes CDR1 MDHEN and CDR2 SYDVKM. The CDR3 has 16 amino acids. V lost 10 bases and J lost 3, with 25 bases in between. The CDR3 sequence is CATLPQGAERIYEQYF. The CDR3 DNA is TGTGCCACCCTCCCCCAGGGCGCAGAGCGTATCTACGAGCAGTACTTC.

This clonotype was observed at least ten times. The rearrangement links TRBV2 to TRBJ1-2; perhaps TRBD1 as D (5 bases). V was pared by 5 bases and J by 8 bases, with 15 bases between. Germline values: CDR1 SNHLY, CDR2 FYNNEI. This CDR3 is built from 13 residues. Here the CDR3 reads CASSPGTTKGYTF. The DNA of the CDR3 is TGTGCCAGCAGTCCCGGGACGACAAAAGGCTACACCTTC.

This clonotype was seen many times. This sequence joins TRBV19 and TRBJ1-5; D ambiguous. Germline CDR1 and CDR2: LNHDA and SQIVND (reference sequence). V lost 6 bases and J 0 bases, leaving 18 bases between the germline ends. This CDR3 is built from 17 residues. CDR3 loop: CASSLSASPYSNQPQHF. CDR3 DNA sequence: TGTGCCAGTAGCCTCAGTGCGTCCCCTTATAGCAATCAGCCCCAGCATTTT.

On this clonotype: This may come from a read error, since a much larger clone is one base off. The CDR3 sequence: CSAPDGAITGELFF. The CDR3, as DNA: TGCAGTGCCCCGGATGGGGCGATCACCGGGGAGCTGTTTTTT. The rearrangement joins TRBV20-1 to TRBJ2-2, with D perhaps TRBD1 (5 bases). CDR3 size: 14 residues. Germline V gene lookup returns CDR1 DFQATT and CDR2 SNEGSKA (reference sequence). With 6 bases removed from V and 4 bases from J, the gap between germline ends came to 15 bases.

This clonotype was counted many times. The J gene is TRBJ2-5, the V gene TRBV19; the D is unclear. This CDR3 is 14 amino acids long. Germline V gene sequence: CDR1 LNHDA, CDR2 SQIVND (reference sequence). V was pared by 5 bases and J by 6 bases, with 16 bases between. The CDR3 DNA is TGTGCCAGTAGTTTCCCTGGACGGGTCCAGACCCAGTACTTC. It yields the protein CASSFPGRVQTQYF. The full variable domain, completed using reference TRBV19 and TRBJ2-5, is DGGITQSPKYLFRKEGQNVTLSCEQNLNHDAMYWYRQDPGQGLRLIYYSQIVNDFQKGDIAEGYSVSREKKESFPLTVTSAQKNPTAFYLCASSFPGRVQTQYFGPGTRLLVL.

CDR3 DNA sequence: TGTGCCAGCAGTTTATACGGTGACACCGGGGAGCTGTTTTTT. Translated: CASSLYGDTGELFF. This sequence joins TRBV28 and TRBJ2-2; D is undetermined. CDR3 size: 14 residues. Trimming pared 1 base from V and 3 bases from J, leaving 6 bases between. In germline, CDR1 is MDHEN, CDR2 SYDVKM.

This clonotype was observed a few times. It may be a read error: a sequence one base away is much more abundant. The chain recombines TRBV7-3 with TRBJ1-1; D uncertain. Germline V gene sequence: CDR1 SGHTA, CDR2 FQGTGA. This CDR3 is built from 13 residues. The CDR3 reads CASSLSPTTGAFF. In DNA, the CDR3 is TGTGCCAGCAGCTTAAGCCCGACCACTGGAGCTTTCTTT.

This clonotype was detected many times. The rearrangement uses TRBV20-1 and TRBJ2-1; D is uncertain. Germline V gene sequence: CDR1 DFQATT, CDR2 SNEGSKA (reference sequence). The CDR3 extends over 16 amino acids. V gave up 1 base and J gave up 0 bases, with 13 bases separating them. CDR3 sequence: CSARASAAGSYNEQFF. CDR3 DNA sequence: TGCAGTGCTAGAGCGAGTGCGGCTGGCTCCTACAATGAGCAGTTCTTC.

The chain uses TRBV24-1 and TRBJ1-2; a possible D gene is TRBD1 (5 bases). The ends were cut back, 12 bases at V and 2 bases at J, with 12 bases in the middle. CDR1 and CDR2 from the germline V gene are KGHDR and SFDVKD. The CDR3 is made up of 12 amino acids. The CDR3 bases are TGTGCCGCCGCGGACAAAAACTATGGCTACACCTTC. It specifies CAAADKNYGYTF.

The sample holds many counts of this clonotype. The chain recombines TRBV6-1 with TRBJ2-3; TRBD2 aligns across 8 bases. Per germline, CDR1 MNHNS and CDR2 SASEGT. Losses at the gene ends were 6 bases for V and 6 bases for J; bases not matched to a gene: 11. The CDR3 covers 15 residues. The CDR3 loop reads CASRDSGEARDTQYF. CDR3 DNA sequence: TGTGCCAGCAGGGATAGCGGGGAAGCTCGCGATACGCAGTATTTT.

The sample holds many counts of this clonotype. Here the CDR3 reads CASSTRGTSIAYEQYF. The DNA of the CDR3 is TGTGCCAGCAGTACAAGGGGGACTAGTATCGCTTACGAGCAGTACTTC. The chain employs TRBV28 and TRBJ2-7; TRBD2 matches at 8 bases. Germline V gene data show CDR1 as MDHEN and CDR2 as SYDVKM. With 5 bases clipped from V and 4 bases from J, the junction kept 13 bases outside the gene matches. The CDR3 has 16 residues. The full variable domain, its missing parts supplied by reference TRBV28 and TRBJ2-7, is DVKVTQSSRYLVKRTGEKVFLECVQDMDHENMFWYRQDPGLGLRLIYFSYDVKMKEKGDIPEGYSVSREKKERFSLILESASTNQTSMYLCASSTRGTSIAYEQYFGPGTRLTVT.

J is TRBJ1-1 and V is TRBV30, with D uncertain. Germline V gene sequence: CDR1 GTSNPN, CDR2 SVGIG (reference sequence). V lost 3 bases, J lost 1 base, and 9 bases lay in between. The CDR3 has 13 amino acids. CDR3 loop: CAWSPIGNTEAFF. DNA of the CDR3: TGTGCCTGGAGCCCCATTGGGAACACTGAAGCTTTCTTT.

This clonotype was detected a few times. The chain combines TRBV24-1 with TRBJ2-5, with D maybe TRBD2 (5 bases). Germline CDR1 is KGHDR and CDR2 is SFDVKD. This CDR3 has 11 residues. V gave up 5 bases and J gave up 5 bases, with 5 bases separating them. The CDR3 DNA reads TGTGCCACCAGTGGGGAGGAGACCCAGTACTTC. It specifies CATSGEETQYF.

The CDR3 here is CASSELRQGLNIQYF. DNA for the CDR3: TGTGCCAGCAGTGAACTTCGCCAGGGGTTAAACATTCAGTACTTC. The chain is built from TRBV6-1 and TRBJ2-4, with D possibly matching TRBD1 (6 bases). Between the trimmed V and J ends, which lost 2 bases and 6 bases, there was a span of 14 bases. Germline CDR1 and CDR2: MNHNS and SASEGT. The CDR3 has 15 amino acids.

This clonotype was seen ten or more times. The genes are TRBV30 and TRBJ1-1; no reliable D call. The CDR3 runs 11 residues. Germline assignment: CDR1 GTSNPN and CDR2 SVGIG (reference sequence). CDR3 DNA: TGTTCAGCCGTGGAGAACACTGAAGCTTTCTTT. Its translation: CSAVENTEAFF.

This clonotype was recorded many times. In DNA, the CDR3 is TGTGCCAGCAAGCCAGAAGGGGTTGACGAGCAGTACTTC. Translation gives CASKPEGVDEQYF. The chain recombines TRBV2 with TRBJ2-7, with D perhaps matching TRBD1 (5 bases). Germline assignment: CDR1 SNHLY and CDR2 FYNNEI. The CDR3 has 13 amino acids. V gave up 7 bases and J gave up 5 bases, with 15 bases separating them.

This clonotype was observed many times. The rearrangement links TRBV13 to TRBJ2-7, with 8 positions matching TRBD2. Germline CDR1 reads PRHDT; CDR2 reads FYEKMQ (reference sequence). The CDR3 runs to 14 residues. The V gene end was trimmed by 5 bases and the J gene end by 1 base; junction bases not matched to a gene: 4. CDR3 loop: CASSHLAGSYEQYF. As DNA, the CDR3 is TGTGCCAGCAGCCATCTAGCGGGTTCCTACGAGCAGTACTTC.

This clonotype has ten or more counts. This rearrangement joins TRBV20-1 to TRBJ2-7; D is possibly TRBD2 (7 bases). CDR1 is DFQATT and CDR2 is SNEGSKA in the germline V gene (reference sequence). Trimming removed 6 bases from V and 1 base from J, with 19 bases in between. The CDR3 is made up of 15 amino acids. CDR3 DNA: TGCAGTGCCAGCCGCCCCAGCGGGACATCCTACGAGCAGTACTTC. Its protein product is CSASRPSGTSYEQYF.

Ten or more counts support this clonotype. The chain has TRBV20-1 and TRBJ2-7; 9 positions match TRBD2. In germline, CDR1 is DFQATT, CDR2 SNEGSKA (reference sequence). This CDR3 has 13 residues. Trimming removed 5 bases from V and 0 bases from J; junction bases left unmatched: 2. The CDR3: CSALAGSSYEQYF. The DNA for the CDR3 is TGCAGTGCTCTAGCGGGGAGCTCCTACGAGCAGTACTTC.

This clonotype was observed at least ten times. The chain is built from TRBV6-1 and TRBJ1-2; a weak D match, TRBD1 (5 bases). Looked up from germline, CDR1 is MNHNS and CDR2 is SASEGT. This CDR3 contains 13 residues. The V and J ends lost 7 bases and 4 bases respectively, with 13 bases between them. CDR3 DNA sequence: TGTGCCAGCACCAACGGGGCGGCCTATGGCTACACCTTC. This sequence encodes CASTNGAAYGYTF.

At least ten counts were recorded for this clonotype. The chain couples TRBV6-5 to TRBJ2-7; maybe TRBD1 (6 bases). From germline, CDR1 is MNHEY and CDR2 SVGAGI. V lost 7 bases and J 6 bases, leaving 19 bases between the germline ends. The length of the CDR3 is 14 residues. CDR3 nucleotides: TGTGCCAGCACACCGCCGGGACATTTTTTCGAGCAGTACTTC. Amino acids: CASTPPGHFFEQYF.

Many counts were recorded for this clonotype. The genes are TRBV28 and TRBJ1-3; 8 bases are a match to TRBD1. This CDR3 contains 14 residues. J was trimmed by 4 bases and V by 5 bases; bases with no gene match: 4. Germline loops: CDR1 MDHEN, CDR2 SYDVKM. The CDR3 bases are TGTGCCAGCAGTCCCAGGGGGCTCGGAAACACCATATATTTT. It is translated as CASSPRGLGNTIYF.

This clonotype has more than one count but fewer than ten. CDR3 region: CASSPDILETQYF. CDR3 in DNA: TGTGCCAGCTCTCCTGACATCTTAGAGACCCAGTACTTC. The chain has TRBV18 and TRBJ2-5, with unresolved D. CDR3 length: 13 residues. Germline CDR1 is KGHSH and CDR2 is LQKENI. V gave up 6 bases and J gave up 4 bases, with 12 bases separating them. Looking up the rest from reference TRBV18 and TRBJ2-5 gives the full variable domain: NAGVMQNPRHLVRRRGQEARLRCSPMKGHSHVYWYRQLPEEGLKFMVYLQKENIIDESGMPKERFSAEFPKEGPSILRIQQVVRGDSAAYFCASSPDILETQYFGPGTRLLVL.

Many counts were recorded for this clonotype. This CDR3 reads CASSIPGGTGELFF. The CDR3 DNA reads TGTGCCAGCAGCATCCCCGGGGGAACCGGGGAGCTGTTTTTT. The chain carries TRBV27 and TRBJ2-2; a weak D match, TRBD2 (6 bases). Trimming cost V 6 bases and J 5 bases, with 13 bases left between them. CDR1 MNHEY and CDR2 SMNVEV come from the germline V gene (reference sequence). CDR3 length equals 14 residues.

This clonotype was seen many times. The J gene is TRBJ1-2, the V gene TRBV12-3 or TRBV12-4; maybe TRBD1 (5 bases). The CDR3 runs to 15 residues. V was clipped by 5 bases and J by 3 bases, with 16 bases between them. The CDR3 DNA sequence: TGTGCCAGCAGTCCCCGACGTCCGGGGGACTATGGCTACACCTTC. Translation: CASSPRRPGDYGYTF.